The rows below give T cell receptor beta chains drawn from one sample of a study of cytomegalovirus exposure and HLA in healthy donors. Repertoires were generated with immunoSEQ multiplex PCR, while TCRdb's copy carries only in-frame clones and drops some. Of some 170,000 clones detected, approximately 80% appear once; the ten largest clones hold around 3.5%. The material sequenced was PBMCs. These receptors were obtained from a man aged 25-45 years in good health and CMV-seropositive. Each CDR3 is given with its conserved first and last residue. The order of the fields is clone size, D gene, V gene, J gene, CDR3 DNA, CDR3 protein. The D gene is left open where the match is weak. Clone size is given for some rows only: seen once, a few or many times, or a class if the clone is expanded.

.	.	TRBV27	TRBJ1-1	TGTGCCAGCGCAGGGTTCACTGAAGCTTTCTTT	CASAGFTEAFF
.	TRBD1	TRBV28	TRBJ1-2	TGTGCCAGCAGTTTTTCATCCGGGACAGGACACCAGTATGGCTACACCTTC	CASSFSSGTGHQYGYTF
once	.	TRBV5-4	TRBJ1-4	TGTGCCAGCAGCTTGGGGGGCAGGTCGGGAAAACTGTTTTTT	CASSLGGRSGKLFF
.	TRBD1	TRBV25-1	TRBJ1-1	TGTGCCAGCAGTTGGCCGGGACAGGGGAACACTGAAGCTTTCTTT	CASSWPGQGNTEAFF
.	.	TRBV4-1	TRBJ1-3	TGCGCCAGCAGCCAAGATGGGTCGGGCTCTGGAAACACCATATATTTT	CASSQDGSGSGNTIYF
.	TRBD1	TRBV12-5	TRBJ2-7	TGTGCTAGTGGTTTGGTACCGATCAACAGGGGCTCCTACGAGCAGTACTTC	CASGLVPINRGSYEQYF
.	TRBD1	TRBV6-1	TRBJ1-2	TGTGCCAGCAGTGACCCGGGACAGACCTATGGCTACACCTTC	CASSDPGQTYGYTF
once	.	TRBV5-6	TRBJ2-2	TGTGCCAGCAGCTTCCCCGACAGGACTCGCACCGGGGAGCTGTTTTTT	CASSFPDRTRTGELFF
.	.	TRBV5-1	TRBJ1-1	TGCGCCAGCAGCTTGGTGGGGAGCGCAGTAACTGAAGCTTTCTTT	CASSLVGSAVTEAFF
.	TRBD2	TRBV5-1	TRBJ2-3	TGCGCCAGCAGTGGACTAGCGGGGGGGCCTATCACAGATACGCAGTATTTT	CASSGLAGGPITDTQYF
.	TRBD2	TRBV12-5	TRBJ2-3	TGTGCTAGTGGTTTGTTTCGAAAGGCGACTAGCGGGGAGGAAGCAGATACGCAGTATTTT	CASGLFRKATSGEEADTQYF
.	TRBD1	TRBV27	TRBJ1-1	TGTGCCAGCAACAGATTAGGGACAGGGAGCACTGAAGCTTTCTTT	CASNRLGTGSTEAFF
.	TRBD1	TRBV28	TRBJ1-2	TGTGCCAGCAGCACCGGGGGACAGGAACACTATAACTATGGCTACACCTTC	CASSTGGQEHYNYGYTF
.	.	TRBV2	TRBJ1-2	TGTGCCAGCAGTTACGGACTGAACGGCTACACCTTC	CASSYGLNGYTF
few	TRBD1	TRBV7-9	TRBJ1-4	TGTGCCAGCAGCTTAGGGGGACAGGGAAATGAAAAACTGTTTTTT	CASSLGGQGNEKLFF
once	TRBD2	TRBV30	TRBJ2-4	TGTGCCTGGAGTGTAGGGCTAGCGGGGGGAAACATTCAGTACTTC	CAWSVGLAGGNIQYF
.	.	TRBV9	TRBJ1-3	TGTGCCAGCAGCGTCGGGGACTCTGGAAACACCATATATTTT	CASSVGDSGNTIYF
.	TRBD1	TRBV29-1	TRBJ2-7	TGCAGCGTCGCACCGAACAGGGGATCCTACGAGCAGTACTTC	CSVAPNRGSYEQYF
.	.	TRBV6-5	TRBJ2-7	TGTGCCAGCAGCTCCCCCCGGGAGTCGGAGGAGCAGTACTTC	CASSSPRESEEQYF
.	TRBD1	TRBV5-6	TRBJ1-6	TGTGCCAGCAGCCTCGACAGGGACGGGTCACCCCTCCACTTT	CASSLDRDGSPLHF
once	TRBD2	TRBV10-3	TRBJ2-7	TGTGCCATCAGTGAGAGGGCTAGCGGGGAGAGCTCCTACGAGCAGTACTTC	CAISERASGESSYEQYF
once	.	TRBV18	TRBJ2-3	TGTGCCAGCTCACCACGACAGGGAGGAGATACGCAGTATTTT	CASSPRQGGDTQYF
.	.	TRBV6-5	TRBJ1-4	TGTGCCAGCAGTCCGGGGGGGTTTAATGAAAAACTGTTTTTT	CASSPGGFNEKLFF
.	.	TRBV28	TRBJ2-2	TGTGCCAGCAGTTTAGGGGCAGTTAACACCGGGGAGCTGTTTTTT	CASSLGAVNTGELFF
.	TRBD1	TRBV2	TRBJ1-1	TGTGCCAGCAGGGAGAGACAGGGGAACACTGAAGCTTTCTTT	CASRERQGNTEAFF
.	.	TRBV14	TRBJ2-7	TGTGCCAGCAGCCAAGTGACCGATGCGGCGCAGTACTTC	CASSQVTDAAQYF
.	.	TRBV27	TRBJ2-2	TGTGCCAGCAGGCTTTACGGGATCGCCGGGGAGCTGTTTTTT	CASRLYGIAGELFF
.	.	TRBV15	TRBJ2-4	TGTGCCACCAGCAGAGATATAGGAGAGGGTATGGGGAAAAACATTCAGTACTTC	CATSRDIGEGMGKNIQYF